One and the same sample provided the 23 T cell receptor beta chains below, sequenced in a study of CD8 T cells in Susac syndrome (dated by TCRdb to the late 2010s). Receptor libraries were prepared by the immunoSEQ multiplex PCR assay. RNA was extracted using the RNeasy kit, and roughly 0.5 to 1 ug of the RNA was reverse transcribed with random hexamers. TCRdb reran the public reads through fastp at Q25 and MiXCR, keeping productive beta chains. Rows with one shared CDR3 protein collapse into an entry with the most common genes and DNA. This sample holds 180,000 or so distinct CDR3 sequences; around 94% were observed only once. The ten biggest clones cover over 0.12% of the sample. Sequenced: CD4+ T cells from PBMCs. Receptor source: a human donor in good health.

This clonotype appeared once. This rearrangement joins TRBV19 to TRBJ1-6; 9 nucleotides agree with TRBD1. This CDR3 comprises 14 residues. Germline values: CDR1 LNHDA, CDR2 SQIVND (reference sequence). V shed 8 bases, J shed 5 bases, and the junction held 4 bases outside the gene matches. This chain's CDR3 is CASWDRANNSPLHF. Written as DNA, the CDR3 is TGTGCCAGTTGGGACAGGGCGAATAATTCACCCCTCCACTTT.

V usage is TRBV20-1 and J usage is TRBJ2-3; TRBD2 aligns across 13 bases. The germline gives CDR1 DFQATT, CDR2 SNEGSKA (reference sequence). CDR3 length: 15 amino acids. Germline trimming cut 5 bases from V and 1 base from J; bases unmatched to any gene: 3. CDR3 loop: CSALTSGGRTDTQYF. Written as DNA, the CDR3 is TGCAGTGCTTTGACTAGCGGGGGGCGCACAGATACGCAGTATTTT.

The genes are TRBV5-6 and TRBJ1-2; maybe TRBD1 (5 bases). The germline V and J ends were trimmed by 3 bases and 9 bases, with 9 bases remaining between them. Germline values: CDR1 SGHDT, CDR2 YYEEEE. This CDR3 contains 11 residues. CDR3 DNA: TGTGCCAGCAGCTCCAGGACACGCTACACCTTC. It specifies CASSSRTRYTF.

This clonotype came up once. This chain uses TRBV28 with TRBJ2-5, with D possibly being TRBD1 (5 bases). The CDR3 is 16 residues long. Per the germline V gene, CDR1 is MDHEN and CDR2 is SYDVKM. Between the trimmed V and J ends, which lost 4 bases and 2 bases, there was a span of 17 bases. For the CDR3, the DNA is TGTGCCAGCAGTTCAACTGGACACTCCTATCAAGAGACCCAGTACTTC. It specifies CASSSTGHSYQETQYF.

This rearrangement joins TRBV5-6 to TRBJ2-3; D remains ambiguous. Trimming shortened V by 2 bases and J by 7 bases, and 5 bases separated the two germline ends. This CDR3 contains 11 residues. CDR1 and CDR2 from the germline V gene are SGHDT and YYEEEE. The CDR3 DNA reads as TGTGCCAGCAGCTTCTCAAATACGCAGTATTTT. Its translation is CASSFSNTQYF.

This rearrangement joins TRBV6-5 to TRBJ1-1; TRBD1 matches 12 bases. V trimming: 3 bases; J trimming: 4 bases; junction bases outside the gene matches: 9. Germline loops: CDR1 MNHEY, CDR2 SVGAGI. This CDR3 is 17 amino acids long. The CDR3 nucleotides are TGTGCCAGCAGTTATGGGACAGGGGGCAGTAAGGGCACTGAAGCTTTCTTT. Amino acids: CASSYGTGGSKGTEAFF.

The chain employs TRBV20-1 and TRBJ2-1; no firm D call. Trimming took off 2 bases at V and 5 bases at J, with 19 bases between the two ends. Germline V gives CDR1 DFQATT, CDR2 SNEGSKA (reference sequence). The CDR3 is 16 amino acids. CDR3 nucleotides: TGCAGTGCTAGACCCCCGCTAGGGCGTAGGAACAATGAGCAGTTCTTC. The encoded protein is CSARPPLGRRNNEQFF.

This clonotype was detected only a few times. This rearrangement joins TRBV5-4 to TRBJ2-2; the D is unclear. The CDR3 covers 15 residues. Germline V CDR1 and CDR2: SGHNT, YYREEE (reference sequence). The V end lost 0 bases, the J end lost 0 bases, and 6 bases lay between the germline ends. CDR3 amino acids: CASSLAGTNTGELFF. The CDR3 nucleotides are TGTGCCAGCAGCTTGGCCGGCACGAACACCGGGGAGCTGTTTTTT.

The rearrangement joins TRBV7-3 to TRBJ2-3; 10 positions match TRBD2. The CDR3 runs to 16 residues. CDR1 and CDR2 from the germline V gene are SGHTA and FQGTGA. The J segment lost 1 base and the V segment lost 3 bases, leaving 4 bases of the junction unmatched. CDR3 in amino acids: CASSFSSGGGTDTQYF. In DNA, the CDR3 is TGTGCCAGCAGCTTCTCTAGCGGGGGAGGCACAGATACGCAGTATTTT. Supplemented by reference TRBV7-3 and TRBJ2-3, the full variable domain reads GAGVSQTPSNKVTEKGKYVELRCDPISGHTALYWYRQSLGQGPEFLIYFQGTGAADDSGLPNDRFFAVRPEGSVSTLKIQRTERGDSAVYLCASSFSSGGGTDTQYFGPGTRLTVL.

This rearrangement joins TRBV11-2 to TRBJ2-3, with 10 positions matching TRBD2. J gave up 3 bases and V 4 bases, and 4 bases lay outside the gene matches. The germline gives CDR1 SGHAT, CDR2 FQNNGV. The length of the CDR3 is 15 residues. The CDR3 loop is CASSSSGGATDTQYF. The CDR3 DNA sequence: TGTGCCAGCAGCTCGAGCGGGGGGGCGACAGATACGCAGTATTTT.

The chain joins TRBV4-3 to TRBJ1-6; D is ambiguous. The CDR3 is 15 residues long. The germline CDR1 and CDR2 sequences are LGHNA and YSLEER. With 0 bases removed from V and 7 bases from J, the gap between germline ends came to 10 bases. In DNA form, the CDR3 reads TGCGCCAGCAGCCAAGATCTGGCGGGGAATTCACCCCTCCACTTT. Its translation is CASSQDLAGNSPLHF.

This clonotype was recorded only once. This chain connects TRBV28 to TRBJ1-2; 11 positions agree with TRBD1. CDR1 MDHEN and CDR2 SYDVKM come from the germline V gene. This CDR3 has 15 amino acids. The V and J ends lost 10 bases and 8 bases, in that order; junction bases with no gene match: 15. The CDR3 spells CATVQPGTGGRGYTF. The CDR3 nucleotides read TGTGCCACAGTTCAGCCCGGGACAGGGGGACGAGGCTACACCTTC.

This clonotype has a single count. This chain connects TRBV3-1 to TRBJ2-5, with D unclear. V dropped 0 bases and J dropped 3 bases, with 2 bases sitting between them. The CDR3 extends over 12 amino acids. CDR1 and CDR2 from the germline V gene are LGHDT and YNNKEL (reference sequence). The CDR3 region has the DNA TGTGCCAGCAGCCAAGACGAAGAGACCCAGTACTTC. Residues: CASSQDEETQYF.

The chain is built from TRBV30 and TRBJ2-1, with a possible D match to TRBD2 (6 bases). Trimming stripped 2 bases from V and 7 bases from J, with 9 bases between. This CDR3 contains 12 residues. Germline CDR1 reads GTSNPN; CDR2 reads SVGIG (reference sequence). CDR3 in DNA: TGTGCCTGGAGTCGGAGGGAAAATGAGCAGTTCTTC. This gives the protein CAWSRRENEQFF.

The chain is built from TRBV20-1 and TRBJ1-1, with 10 nucleotides matching TRBD1. In germline, CDR1 is DFQATT, CDR2 SNEGSKA (reference sequence). This CDR3 is built from 12 residues. The J segment lost 7 bases and the V segment lost 6 bases, leaving 5 bases of the junction unmatched. As DNA, the CDR3 is TGCAGTGCAGAGGGACAGGGGTATGAAGCTTTCTTT. This sequence encodes CSAEGQGYEAFF.

This clonotype was counted once. V and J are TRBV6-1 and TRBJ2-7, with D possibly being TRBD1 (5 bases). CDR3 size: 14 residues. Deletions cut 8 bases from V and 0 bases from J, with 14 bases between. Germline CDR1 reads MNHNS; CDR2 reads SASEGT. For the CDR3, the DNA is TGTGCCAGCCATCTCGACAGCAGCTCCTACGAGCAGTACTTC. Translation gives CASHLDSSSYEQYF.

This clonotype appeared once. The J gene is TRBJ1-2, the V gene TRBV30; weak D call: TRBD1 (6 bases). The germline V gene encodes CDR1 GTSNPN and CDR2 SVGIG (reference sequence). The V gene lost 3 bases and the J gene lost 2 bases, with 13 bases spanning the gap. The CDR3 is made up of 14 amino acids. The CDR3 spells CAWSRQVGNYGYTF. In DNA, the CDR3 is TGTGCCTGGAGCCGACAGGTGGGGAACTATGGCTACACCTTC.

V and J are TRBV30 and TRBJ1-6, with D perhaps matching TRBD1 (5 bases). CDR3 length: 13 residues. V was pared by 4 bases and J by 14 bases, with 18 bases between. Germline-derived CDR1 and CDR2 are GTSNPN and SVGIG (reference sequence). This chain's CDR3 is CAWMRQSEGSLHF. DNA of the CDR3: TGTGCCTGGATGAGACAGTCGGAGGGGTCCCTCCACTTT.

The chain employs TRBV24-1 and TRBJ1-4, with TRBD1 as a possible D gene (5 bases). The V gene's germline CDR1 is KGHDR and CDR2 SFDVKD. Between the trimmed V and J ends, which lost 7 bases and 8 bases, there was a span of 10 bases. The CDR3 totals 12 residues. The CDR3 DNA sequence: TGTGCCACCAGCGGAGGGGACGAAAAACTGTTTTTT. This encodes CATSGGDEKLFF.

The chain joins TRBV9 to TRBJ2-6, with D hard to call. The germline V and J ends were trimmed by 2 bases and 2 bases, with 5 bases remaining between them. The CDR3 is 14 residues long. CDR1 is SGDLS and CDR2 is YYNGEE in the germline V gene. Here the CDR3 reads CASSVTAGANVLTF. CDR3 nucleotides: TGTGCCAGCAGCGTCACAGCTGGGGCCAACGTCCTGACTTTC.

This chain uses TRBV2 with TRBJ2-3, with D tentatively TRBD1 (6 bases). V shed 11 bases and J shed 2 bases, with 17 bases lying between them. Germline assignment: CDR1 SNHLY and CDR2 FYNNEI. The CDR3 length is 14 residues. Written as DNA, the CDR3 is TGTGCCGCCAGAGAGGGGGTAAACACAGATACGCAGTATTTT. It encodes CAAREGVNTDTQYF.

This rearrangement joins TRBV3-1 to TRBJ1-1, with D possibly matching TRBD1 (5 bases). The V end was cut by 1 base, the J end by 5 bases, with 8 bases between. The CDR3 spans 13 residues. Germline CDR1 reads LGHDT; CDR2 reads YNNKEL (reference sequence). The CDR3 here is CASSQGGRTEAFF. The CDR3 nucleotides read TGTGCCAGCAGCCAAGGGGGCCGAACTGAAGCTTTCTTT.

The rearrangement uses TRBV29-1 and TRBJ2-5; 11 nucleotides line up with TRBD2. Germline V gene data show CDR1 as SQVTM and CDR2 as ANQGSEA. The V and J ends lost 4 bases and 1 base, in that order; junction bases with no gene match: 8. The CDR3 has 16 amino acids. The CDR3 reads CSVGGLAGGFQETQYF. In DNA form, the CDR3 reads TGCAGCGTTGGCGGTCTAGCGGGGGGCTTCCAAGAGACCCAGTACTTC.